This T cell receptor (beta chain) came from a study of T cell changes during pregnancy in multiple sclerosis. The germline gives CDR1 SGHDT, CDR2 YYEEEE. The J segment lost 6 bases and the V segment lost 4 bases, leaving 11 bases of the junction unmatched. The CDR3 is made up of 15 amino acids. Repertoires were generated with immunoSEQ multiplex PCR, while TCRdb's copy carries only in-frame clones and drops some. The data show under 55,000 clones, around 90% seen once. The chain has TRBV5-6 and TRBJ1-2; 8 nucleotides match TRBD1. The origin of this receptor is a female donor in good health, enrolled as a control in a pregnancy study. Sample: CD4+ T cells from peripheral blood mononuclear cells, taken after pregnancy. This chain's CDR3 is CASSPLGRGLDGYTF. CDR3 nucleotides: TGTGCCAGCAGCCCTCTGGGCAGGGGGCTCGATGGCTACACCTTC.